This T cell receptor beta chain was documented in a study of shared clonotypes between healthy human individuals (dated by TCRdb to the early 2020s). Regarding the research as a whole: The cohort included three men and a couple of women between 18 and 49 years of age. Blood TCR repertoires of about 5 healthy adults were deeply sequenced to estimate repertoire size and the extent of clonotype sharing between individuals. For each donor, CD4 naive and CD4 memory were each run on three plates, CD8 naive on two plates, and CD8 memory on one plate. Each donor's leukapheresis produced roughly between roughly 0.85 and 9.5 billion PBMCs. To increase sequencing depth and limit assay-specific biases, TCR repertoire library preparation and sequencing were carried out by different laboratories using diverse techniques.

About this clone itself: The specificity of this receptor is unknown. No base quality information exists; no much larger clone differs at one position.

Healthy HIV-negative adults with no recently reported acute infections or vaccinations were included as donors. Every donor was a Caucasian adult living in Nashville, Tennessee, USA. CD4+ T cells were enriched through magnetic negative selection, after which naive cells were positively selected on CD45RA and the remaining negative fraction served as the memory subset. Blood was collected by leukapheresis, and PBMCs were isolated by Ficoll-Histopaque density gradient centrifugation and then cryopreserved in liquid nitrogen vapor phase. Purity and quantity of every magnetically sorted T cell population were checked by analytical flow cytometry. Genomic DNA was isolated from every sorted fraction and measured by UV absorbance on a Nanodrop 2000c. Trimming accounts for 3 bases at V and 3 bases at J, while the number of junction bases matched to no gene is 7. The CDR3 sequence holds 15 residues, the cysteine and phenylalanine included. The DNA shown is the 45-base CDR3, in frame from base 1. CDR1 and CDR2, looked up from the germline V gene, are LGHNA and YSLEER.

The paper's findings and limits, for the study overall: Incomplete sequencing was indicated by rarefaction of sorted-subset datasets, despite the large sequencing depth. Based on pairwise subsampling, the degree of clonotype sharing among donors was expected to be affected by sequencing depth. Across several donors, approximately 4.9% of naive CD4, roughly 3.8% of naive CD8, under 2.5% of memory CD4, and 0.4% to 0.45% of memory CD8 clonotypes were shared. Larger estimated clonotype richness was generally found for naive subsets than for memory subsets. Compared with non-shared clonotypes, the clonotypes found in all four sorted-subset donors had higher generation probabilities. Because the study included only a small number of donors, the genetic and exposure-history diversity represented was limited. Only blood was sampled, and tissue TCR repertoires likely differ from those in blood.

Using the deep immunoSEQ assay, multiplex PCR amplified TCR CDR3 regions from genomic DNA. Genomic DNA extracted from each cell subset was distributed evenly over all wells of several immunoSEQ 96-well plates, and each plate served as one replicate. Each replicate PCR for sorted subsets received about 220 ng genomic DNA, equal to roughly 29,000 T cell genomes. Purified libraries were measured with a Qubit 3.0 fluorometer, size-checked on a Bioanalyzer 2100, and measured again with the KAPA Library Quantification kit. Every immunoSEQ 96-well plate was sequenced on a separate single-read 150-cycle Illumina NextSeq 550 flow cell. For the original study's pipeline: Because only junctional sequences without quality scores were contained in the immunoSEQ output, filtering matching that applied to full-length reads could not be performed. Sequences were annotated with PyIR, a Python wrapper for IgBLAST v1.9, using IMGT germline references to assign V/J genes and CDR3. Reads with weak V/J assignments (E-value above 1e-6), missing CDR3, stop codons, out-of-frame junctions, or ambiguous translated residues were removed. V3J clonotypes were defined by identical inferred V gene, J gene, and CDR3 amino acid sequence. The percentage overlap between two repertoires was calculated by dividing the number of shared unique clonotypes by the size of the smaller repertoire. RTK rarefaction, the Chao1 estimator, and Recon v2.1 estimates of unobserved clonotypes were used to assess repertoire richness. Generation probabilities for all TCRbeta clonotypes obtained by the gDNA method from a few donors were computed using OLGA. TCRdb holds this immuneACCESS table with in-frame rearrangements only. Some clones are missing; in checked studies, unresolved V genes explain under half, and the rest has no known cause. The D gene and trimming were derived from the DNA, and the V and J assignments and clone size from that table. This sample is represented by approximately 1.5 million clones; 95% to 99% of them were singletons. Of the sample, around 0.45% is held by the ten largest clones.

Sequenced: naive CD4+ T cells sorted from blood. The label giving this sample's cell subset or site can be read as: CD45RA+ positively selected. The sequence was obtained from a man under 40 in good health. Here the chain combines TRBV4-3 and TRBJ2-7, with 8 bases in between that match TRBD2. The nucleotides read TGCGCCAGCAGCCAGGGTCTAGCGGGTATCTACGAGCAGTACTTC. Protein translation: CASSQGLAGIYEQYF.